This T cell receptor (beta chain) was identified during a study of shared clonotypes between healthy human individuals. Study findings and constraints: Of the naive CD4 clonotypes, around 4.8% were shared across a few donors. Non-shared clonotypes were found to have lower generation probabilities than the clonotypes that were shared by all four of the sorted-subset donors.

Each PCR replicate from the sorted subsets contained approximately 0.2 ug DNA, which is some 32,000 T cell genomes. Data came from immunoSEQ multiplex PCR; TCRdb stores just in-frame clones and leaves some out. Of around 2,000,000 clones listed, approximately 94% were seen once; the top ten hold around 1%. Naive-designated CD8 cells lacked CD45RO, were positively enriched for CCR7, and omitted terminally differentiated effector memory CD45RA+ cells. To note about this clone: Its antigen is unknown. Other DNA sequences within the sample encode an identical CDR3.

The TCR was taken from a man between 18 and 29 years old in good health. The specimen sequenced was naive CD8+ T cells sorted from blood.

CDR3 DNA sequence: TGCGCCAGCAGCCAATCCCCGGGACAGGGCTACGAGCAGTACTTC. Protein: CASSQSPGQGYEQYF. This chain links TRBV4-1 with TRBJ2-7; the match to TRBD1 covers 9 bases. Unmatched junction bases numbered 5, after V lost 2 bases and J lost 3 bases. Per germline, CDR1 MGHRA and CDR2 YSYEKL. This CDR3 comprises 15 residues.